One T cell receptor beta chain is described in this entry. This record comes from a study of control samples from healthy donors and cancer patients. CDR1 SGHTS and CDR2 YDEGEE come from the germline V gene. The V gene end was trimmed by 5 bases and the J gene end by 4 bases; junction bases not matched to a gene: 7. The CDR3 is 14 amino acids. Sequenced by immunoSEQ multiplex PCR; TCRdb stores in-frame clones only, minus some. The sample has 130,000 to 150,000 clones; 85% to 95% are singletons. Sequenced material: PBMCs. This receptor was obtained from a man between 60 and 75 years old with colorectal cancer. The J gene is TRBJ1-1, the V gene TRBV5-8; 8 bases line up with TRBD1. DNA for the CDR3: TGTGCCAGCAGTTGGCAGGGGGCGATCACTGAAGCTTTCTTT. Translated: CASSWQGAITEAFF.